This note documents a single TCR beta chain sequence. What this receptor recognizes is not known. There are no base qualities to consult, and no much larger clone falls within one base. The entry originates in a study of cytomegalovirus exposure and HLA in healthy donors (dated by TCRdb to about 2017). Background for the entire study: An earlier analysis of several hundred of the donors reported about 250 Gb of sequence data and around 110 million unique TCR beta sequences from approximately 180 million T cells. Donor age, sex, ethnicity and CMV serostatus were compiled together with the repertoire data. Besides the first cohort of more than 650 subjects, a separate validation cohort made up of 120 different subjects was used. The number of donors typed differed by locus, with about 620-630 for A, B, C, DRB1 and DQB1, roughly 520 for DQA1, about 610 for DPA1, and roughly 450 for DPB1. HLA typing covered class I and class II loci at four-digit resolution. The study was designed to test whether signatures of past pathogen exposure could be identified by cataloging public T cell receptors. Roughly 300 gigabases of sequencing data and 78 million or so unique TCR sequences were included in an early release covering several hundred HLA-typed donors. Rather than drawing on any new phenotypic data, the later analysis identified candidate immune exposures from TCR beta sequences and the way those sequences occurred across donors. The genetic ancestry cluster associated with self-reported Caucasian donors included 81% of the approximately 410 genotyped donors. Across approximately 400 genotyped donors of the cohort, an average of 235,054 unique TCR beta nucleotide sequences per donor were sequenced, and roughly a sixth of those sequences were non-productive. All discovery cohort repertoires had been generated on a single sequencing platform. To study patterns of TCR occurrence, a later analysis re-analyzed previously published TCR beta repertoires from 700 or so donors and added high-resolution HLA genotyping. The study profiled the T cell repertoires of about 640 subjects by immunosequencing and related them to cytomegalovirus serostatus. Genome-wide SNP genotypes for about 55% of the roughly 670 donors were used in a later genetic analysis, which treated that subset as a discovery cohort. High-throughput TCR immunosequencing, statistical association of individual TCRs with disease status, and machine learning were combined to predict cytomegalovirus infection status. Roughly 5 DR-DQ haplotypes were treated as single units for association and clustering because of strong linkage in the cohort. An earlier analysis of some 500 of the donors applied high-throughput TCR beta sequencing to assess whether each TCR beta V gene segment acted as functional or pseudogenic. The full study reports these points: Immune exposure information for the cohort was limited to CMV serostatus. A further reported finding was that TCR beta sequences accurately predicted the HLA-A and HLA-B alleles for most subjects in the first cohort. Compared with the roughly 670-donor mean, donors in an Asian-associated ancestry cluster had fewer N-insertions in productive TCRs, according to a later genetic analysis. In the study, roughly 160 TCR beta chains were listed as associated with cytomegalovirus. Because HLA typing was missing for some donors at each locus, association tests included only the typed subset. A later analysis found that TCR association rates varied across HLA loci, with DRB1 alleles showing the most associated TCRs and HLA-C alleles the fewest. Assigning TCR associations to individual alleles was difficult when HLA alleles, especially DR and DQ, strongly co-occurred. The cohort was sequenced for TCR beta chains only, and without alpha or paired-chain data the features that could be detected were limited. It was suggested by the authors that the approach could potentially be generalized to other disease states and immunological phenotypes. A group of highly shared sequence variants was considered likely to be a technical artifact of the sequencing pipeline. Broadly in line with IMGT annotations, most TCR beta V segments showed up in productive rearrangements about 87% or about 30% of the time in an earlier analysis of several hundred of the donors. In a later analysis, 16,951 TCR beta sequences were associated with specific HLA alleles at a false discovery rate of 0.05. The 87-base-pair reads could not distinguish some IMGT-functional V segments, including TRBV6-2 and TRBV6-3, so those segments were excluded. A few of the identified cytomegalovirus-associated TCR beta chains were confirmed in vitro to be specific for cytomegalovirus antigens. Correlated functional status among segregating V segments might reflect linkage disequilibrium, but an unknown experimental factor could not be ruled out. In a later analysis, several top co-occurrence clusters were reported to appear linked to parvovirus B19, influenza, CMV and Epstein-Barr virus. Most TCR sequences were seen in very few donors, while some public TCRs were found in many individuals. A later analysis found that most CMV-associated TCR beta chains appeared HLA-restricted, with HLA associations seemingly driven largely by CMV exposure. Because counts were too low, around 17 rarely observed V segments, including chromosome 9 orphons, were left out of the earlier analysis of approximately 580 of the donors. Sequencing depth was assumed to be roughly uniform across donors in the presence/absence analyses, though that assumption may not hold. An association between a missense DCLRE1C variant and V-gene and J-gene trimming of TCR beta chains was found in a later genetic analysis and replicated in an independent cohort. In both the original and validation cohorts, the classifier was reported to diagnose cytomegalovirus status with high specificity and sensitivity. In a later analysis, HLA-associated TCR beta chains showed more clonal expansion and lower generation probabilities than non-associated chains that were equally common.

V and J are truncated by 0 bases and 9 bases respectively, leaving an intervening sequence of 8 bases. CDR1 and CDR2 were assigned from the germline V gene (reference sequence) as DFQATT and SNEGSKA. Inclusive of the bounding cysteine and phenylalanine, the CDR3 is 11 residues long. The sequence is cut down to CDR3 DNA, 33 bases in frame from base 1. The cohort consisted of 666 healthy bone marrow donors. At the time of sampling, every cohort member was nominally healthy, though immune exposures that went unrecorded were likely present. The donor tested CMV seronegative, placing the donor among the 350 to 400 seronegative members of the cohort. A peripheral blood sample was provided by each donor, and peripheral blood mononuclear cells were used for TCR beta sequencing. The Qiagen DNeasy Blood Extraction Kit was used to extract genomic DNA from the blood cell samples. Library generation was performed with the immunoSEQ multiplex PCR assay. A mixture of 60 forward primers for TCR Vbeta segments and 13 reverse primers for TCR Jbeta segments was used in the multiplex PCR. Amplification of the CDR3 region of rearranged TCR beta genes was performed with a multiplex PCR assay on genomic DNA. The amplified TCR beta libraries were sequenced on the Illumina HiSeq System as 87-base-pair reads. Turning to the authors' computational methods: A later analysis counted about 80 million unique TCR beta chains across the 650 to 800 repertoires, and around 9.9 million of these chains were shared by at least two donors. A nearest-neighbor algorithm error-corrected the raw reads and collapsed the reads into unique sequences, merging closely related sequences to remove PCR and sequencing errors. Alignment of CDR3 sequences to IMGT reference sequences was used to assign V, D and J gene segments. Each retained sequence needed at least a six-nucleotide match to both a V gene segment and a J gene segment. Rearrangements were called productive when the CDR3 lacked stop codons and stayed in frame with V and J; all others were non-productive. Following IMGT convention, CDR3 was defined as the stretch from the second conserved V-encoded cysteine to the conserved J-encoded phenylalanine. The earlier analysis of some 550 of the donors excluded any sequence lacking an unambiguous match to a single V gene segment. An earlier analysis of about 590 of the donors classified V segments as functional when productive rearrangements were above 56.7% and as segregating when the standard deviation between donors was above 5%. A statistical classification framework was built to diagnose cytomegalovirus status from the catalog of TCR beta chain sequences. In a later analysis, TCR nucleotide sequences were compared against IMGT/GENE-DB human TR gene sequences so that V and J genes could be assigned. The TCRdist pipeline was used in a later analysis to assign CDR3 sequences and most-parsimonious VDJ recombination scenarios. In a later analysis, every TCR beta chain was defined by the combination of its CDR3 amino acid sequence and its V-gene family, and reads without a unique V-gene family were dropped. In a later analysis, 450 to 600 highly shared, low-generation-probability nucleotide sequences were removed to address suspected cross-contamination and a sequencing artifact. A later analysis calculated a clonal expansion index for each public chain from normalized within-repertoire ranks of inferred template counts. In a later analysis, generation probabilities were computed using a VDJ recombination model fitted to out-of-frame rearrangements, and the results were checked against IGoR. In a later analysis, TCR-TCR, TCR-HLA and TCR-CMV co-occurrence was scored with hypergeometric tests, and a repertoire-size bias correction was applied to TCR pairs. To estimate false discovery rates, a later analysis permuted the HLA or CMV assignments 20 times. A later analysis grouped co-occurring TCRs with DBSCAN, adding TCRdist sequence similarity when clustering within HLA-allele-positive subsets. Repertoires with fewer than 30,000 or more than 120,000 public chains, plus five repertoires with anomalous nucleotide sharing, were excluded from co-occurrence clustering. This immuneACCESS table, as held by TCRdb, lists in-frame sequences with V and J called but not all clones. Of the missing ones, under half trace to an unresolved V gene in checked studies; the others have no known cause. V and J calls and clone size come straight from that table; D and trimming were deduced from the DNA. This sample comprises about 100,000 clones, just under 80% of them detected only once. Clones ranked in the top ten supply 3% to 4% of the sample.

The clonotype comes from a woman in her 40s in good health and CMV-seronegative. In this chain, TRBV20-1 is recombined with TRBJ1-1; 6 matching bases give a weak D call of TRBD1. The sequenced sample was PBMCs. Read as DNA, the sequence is TGCAGTGCTAGAGAGGGACATAAAGCTTTCTTT. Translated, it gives CSAREGHKAFF.